This is a list of T cell receptor beta chains from one sample in a study of T cell changes during pregnancy in multiple sclerosis. Sequencing was performed with immunoSEQ multiplex PCR; in TCRdb, only in-frame clones are kept and a portion is missing. Among tens of thousands of clones listed, about 92% were seen once. The sample consisted of CD8+ T cells from peripheral blood mononuclear cells, taken in the third trimester of pregnancy. The origin of the receptors is a female donor with multiple sclerosis, enrolled in a pregnancy study. CDR3s include the opening cysteine and the closing phenylalanine or tryptophan. The order of the fields is J gene, V gene, D gene, clone size, CDR3 DNA, CDR3 protein. D genes are given only for firm matches. Some rows have no size entry. The others give once, few or many, or a class for an expanded clone.

TRBJ1-1 TRBV5-4 - - TGTGCCAGCAGCTTGGGCCGACAACTCACTGAAGCTTTCTTT CASSLGRQLTEAFF
TRBJ2-1 TRBV6-5 - - TGTGCCAGCAGTTACTCCCTGAGCTCCTACAATGAGCAGTTCTTC CASSYSLSSYNEQFF
TRBJ2-7 TRBV5-1 - - TGCGCCAGCAGGGACACCGATTACGAGCAGTACTTC CASRDTDYEQYF
TRBJ2-3 TRBV13 TRBD2 - TGTGCCAGCAGCTTAGGGAGTAGCGGGCCTAGCGCAGATACGCAGTATTTT CASSLGSSGPSADTQYF
TRBJ2-5 TRBV28 TRBD1 - TGTGCCAGCAGCCGACAGGGGGCGATCGAGACCCAGTACTTC CASSRQGAIETQYF
TRBJ2-3 TRBV10-3 - - TGTGCCATCACCAGGGAGGGCACAGATACGCAGTATTTT CAITREGTDTQYF
TRBJ1-1 TRBV6-6 TRBD1 - TGTGCCAGCAGCCACGACCGACAGGGGGGCACTGAAGCTTTCTTT CASSHDRQGGTEAFF
TRBJ2-1 TRBV7-3 TRBD2 - TGTGCCAGCAGCCCAAGCGGGGGGCTGTACAATGAGCAGTTCTTC CASSPSGGLYNEQFF
TRBJ2-5 TRBV7-9 TRBD1 - TGTGCCAGCAGCACCGGGACAGTCAAACAAGAGACCCAGTACTTC CASSTGTVKQETQYF
TRBJ2-3 TRBV9 TRBD2 once TGTGCCAGCAGCGTAGACGGCGGGGGGGTATCAGATACGCAGTATTTT CASSVDGGGVSDTQYF
TRBJ1-1 TRBV14 - - TGTGCCAGCAGCGCCGCGTCGGAAGCTTTCTTT CASSAASEAFF
TRBJ2-2 TRBV27 TRBD1 - TGTGCCAGCGGTCAGGGGGCTTACCCCGGGGAGCTGTTTTTT CASGQGAYPGELFF
TRBJ2-5 TRBV9 TRBD1 - TGTGCCAGCAGCGGGGTCGGGGCAGGGGGCGAAGAGACCCAGTACTTC CASSGVGAGGEETQYF
TRBJ1-5 TRBV5-3 - - TGTGCCAGAAGTTTATGTTCCTCCCCTCCTAGCAATCAGCCCCAGCATTTT CARSLCSSPPSNQPQHF
TRBJ1-1 TRBV19 - - TGTGCCAGTAGTATGGGCAGGGTGACTGAAGCTTTCTTT CASSMGRVTEAFF
TRBJ2-3 TRBV4-2 - - TGTGCCAGCAGCCAAGACCTAGGGGGGGCCGGGTATACAGATACGCAGTATTTT CASSQDLGGAGYTDTQYF
TRBJ2-1 TRBV15 TRBD1 - TGTGCCACCAGCAGAGGGGGACAGGTCTACAATGAGCAGTTCTTC CATSRGGQVYNEQFF
TRBJ2-1 TRBV10-3 - - TGTGCCATCAGTGATTCAGTAACACCCTACAATGAGCAGTTCTTC CAISDSVTPYNEQFF
TRBJ1-4 TRBV5-5 TRBD1 - TGTGCCAGCAGACCGACAGGGGGCGCGGAACTGTTTTTT CASRPTGGAELFF
TRBJ2-5 TRBV23-1 TRBD2 - TGCGCCAGCAGTCAATCGCCCTCTAGCGGGGGGCCACAAGAGACCCAGTACTTC CASSQSPSSGGPQETQYF
TRBJ1-4 TRBV19 TRBD1 - TGTGCCAGTAGTAGCTCACCGGGACAGACGAATGAAAAACTGTTTTTT CASSSSPGQTNEKLFF
TRBJ2-5 TRBV30 TRBD2 once TGTGCCTGGAGTCCGCAGCGGGGAAACCAAGAGACCCAGTACTTC CAWSPQRGNQETQYF
TRBJ2-3 TRBV5-4 - - TGTGCCAGCAGCTTCTTCACAGATACGCAGTATTTT CASSFFTDTQYF
TRBJ2-7 TRBV5-1 - - TGCGCCAGCAGCCCACAAGGCCAGGGTTACGAGCAGTACTTC CASSPQGQGYEQYF
TRBJ2-1 TRBV14 - - TGTGCCAGCAGTCTTCCGGACAATGAGCAGTTCTTC CASSLPDNEQFF
TRBJ2-5 TRBV19 TRBD2 - TGTGCCAGTAGTATCGCCGCGGATAGCGGGGGGCAAGAGACCCAGTACTTC CASSIAADSGGQETQYF
TRBJ2-2 TRBV29-1 - - TGCACCGGACTCGTGAACACCGGGGAGCTGTTTTTT CTGLVNTGELFF
TRBJ1-2 TRBV27 - - TGTGCCAGCAGTTTGAGACAGGCGAGCTATGGCTACACCTTC CASSLRQASYGYTF
TRBJ2-2 TRBV7-2 - - TGTGCCAGCAGCTTCGGCCACGAGGGGGCCGGGGAGCTGTTTTTT CASSFGHEGAGELFF
TRBJ1-5 TRBV2 - - TGTGCCAGCAGTGAGGGAGGGGAGGGCAATCAGCCCCAGCATTTT CASSEGGEGNQPQHF
TRBJ1-2 TRBV5-4 TRBD1 - TGTGCCAGCAGCGGGACAGGGCGTCAGGAAGGTGTCTACACCTTC CASSGTGRQEGVYTF
TRBJ2-7 TRBV27 - - TGTGCCAGCAGTTTATCTAGGGGATCGGCTTACGAGCAGTACTTC CASSLSRGSAYEQYF
TRBJ2-2 TRBV15 - - TGTGCCACCAGCAGAGATTTGGGGGGGCAGGTGATCGGGGAGCTGTTTTTT CATSRDLGGQVIGELFF
TRBJ1-5 TRBV5-4 - - TGTGCCCGATACGCAGGGCATCAGCCCCAGCATTTT CARYAGHQPQHF
TRBJ1-1 TRBV11-2 TRBD1 once TGTGCCAGCAGCTCCAGGACAGGGGGAAAGGTAGCTTTCTTT CASSSRTGGKVAFF
TRBJ2-2 TRBV15 - - TGTGCCACCAGCAGAGCCTACAACACCGGGGAGCTGTTTTTT CATSRAYNTGELFF
TRBJ2-1 TRBV5-6 - - TGTGCCAGCAGCTTGGAGGGGTGGACCTACAATGAGCAGTTCTTC CASSLEGWTYNEQFF
TRBJ1-6 TRBV7-9 - - TGTGCCAGCAGCCGAAATCAGCCCGGAGATTCACCCCTCCACTTT CASSRNQPGDSPLHF
TRBJ1-5 TRBV11-2 - - TGTGCCAGCATCCGGGGGTCCACGGACCTTAGCAATCAGCCCCAGCATTTT CASIRGSTDLSNQPQHF
TRBJ1-2 TRBV2 - - TGTGCCACCAGTGAATCTGTACAGACCTATGGCTACACCTTC CATSESVQTYGYTF
TRBJ2-7 TRBV7-9 TRBD1 - TGTGCCAGCTCCACGGGACAGAGCTCCTACGAGCAGTACTTC CASSTGQSSYEQYF
TRBJ2-2 TRBV7-3 - once TGTGCCAGCACGGCCGGGACACCAACCGGGGAGCTGTTTTTT CASTAGTPTGELFF